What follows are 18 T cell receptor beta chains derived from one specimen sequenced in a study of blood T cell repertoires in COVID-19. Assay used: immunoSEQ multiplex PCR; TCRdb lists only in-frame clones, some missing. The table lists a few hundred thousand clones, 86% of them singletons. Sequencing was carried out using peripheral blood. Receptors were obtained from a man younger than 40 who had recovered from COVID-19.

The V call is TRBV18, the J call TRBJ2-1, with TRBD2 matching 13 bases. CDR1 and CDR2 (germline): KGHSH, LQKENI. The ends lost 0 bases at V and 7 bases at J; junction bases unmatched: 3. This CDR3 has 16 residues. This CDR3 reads CASSPPGTSGENEQFF. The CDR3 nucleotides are TGTGCCAGCTCACCACCAGGGACTAGCGGGGAAAATGAGCAGTTCTTC. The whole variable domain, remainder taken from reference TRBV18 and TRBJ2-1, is NAGVMQNPRHLVRRRGQEARLRCSPMKGHSHVYWYRQLPEEGLKFMVYLQKENIIDESGMPKERFSAEFPKEGPSILRIQQVVRGDSAAYFCASSPPGTSGENEQFFGPGTRLTVL.

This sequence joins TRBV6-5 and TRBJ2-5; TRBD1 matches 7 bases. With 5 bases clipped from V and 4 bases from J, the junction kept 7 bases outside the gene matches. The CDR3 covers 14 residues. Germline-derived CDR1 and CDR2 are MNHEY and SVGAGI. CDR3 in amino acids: CASSPPGQPETQYF. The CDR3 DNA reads TGTGCCAGCAGTCCTCCGGGACAGCCAGAGACCCAGTACTTC.

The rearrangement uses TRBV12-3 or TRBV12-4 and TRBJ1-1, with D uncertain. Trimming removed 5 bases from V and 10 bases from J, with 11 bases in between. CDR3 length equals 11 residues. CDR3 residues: CASSEGPLAFF. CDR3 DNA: TGTGCCAGCAGTGAGGGCCCATTAGCTTTCTTT.

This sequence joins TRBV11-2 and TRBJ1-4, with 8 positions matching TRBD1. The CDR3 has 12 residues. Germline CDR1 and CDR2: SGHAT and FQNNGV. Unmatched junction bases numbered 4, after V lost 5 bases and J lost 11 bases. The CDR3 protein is CASSPQGGKLFF. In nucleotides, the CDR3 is TGTGCCAGCAGCCCACAGGGGGGGAAACTGTTTTTT.

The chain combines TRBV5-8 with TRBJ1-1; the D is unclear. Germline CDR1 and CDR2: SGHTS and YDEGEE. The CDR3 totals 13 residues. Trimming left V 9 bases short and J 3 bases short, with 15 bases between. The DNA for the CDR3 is TGTGCCACCAATGCTAACGGGGACACTGAAGCTTTCTTT. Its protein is CATNANGDTEAFF. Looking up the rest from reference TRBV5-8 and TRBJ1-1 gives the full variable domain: EAGVTQSPTHLIKTRGQQATLRCSPISGHTSVYWYQQALGLGLQFLLWYDEGEERNRGNFPPRFSGRQFPNYSSELNVNALELEDSALYLCATNANGDTEAFFGQGTRLTVV.

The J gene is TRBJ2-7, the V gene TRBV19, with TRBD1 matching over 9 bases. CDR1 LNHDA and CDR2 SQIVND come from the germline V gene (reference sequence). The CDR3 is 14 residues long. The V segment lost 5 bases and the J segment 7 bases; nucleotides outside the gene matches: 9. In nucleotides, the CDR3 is TGTGCCAGTAGTCTGAGGGACAGGGCTAGGGAGCAGTACTTC. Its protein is CASSLRDRAREQYF.

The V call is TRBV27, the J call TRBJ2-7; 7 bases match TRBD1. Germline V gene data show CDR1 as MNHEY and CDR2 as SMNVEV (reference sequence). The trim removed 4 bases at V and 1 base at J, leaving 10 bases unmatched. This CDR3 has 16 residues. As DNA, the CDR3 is TGTGCCAGCAGTTCACCGCCGGGACAGAAATCCTACGAGCAGTACTTC. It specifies CASSSPPGQKSYEQYF.

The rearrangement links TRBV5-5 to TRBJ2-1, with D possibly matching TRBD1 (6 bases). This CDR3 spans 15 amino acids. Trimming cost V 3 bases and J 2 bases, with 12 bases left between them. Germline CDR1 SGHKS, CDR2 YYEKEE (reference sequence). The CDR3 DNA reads TGTGCCAGCAGCTCCCGGGACATAGCCTACAATGAGCAGTTCTTC. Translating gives CASSSRDIAYNEQFF.

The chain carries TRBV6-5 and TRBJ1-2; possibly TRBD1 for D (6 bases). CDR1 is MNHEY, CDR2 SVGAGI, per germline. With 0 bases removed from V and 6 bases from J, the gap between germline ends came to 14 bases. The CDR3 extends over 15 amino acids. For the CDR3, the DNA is TGTGCCAGCAGTTACTCGGGGGGGCGGAGAGATGGCTACACCTTC. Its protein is CASSYSGGRRDGYTF.

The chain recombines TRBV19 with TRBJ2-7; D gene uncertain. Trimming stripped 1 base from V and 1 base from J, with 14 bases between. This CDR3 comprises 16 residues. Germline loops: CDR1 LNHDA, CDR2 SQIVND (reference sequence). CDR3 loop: CASSIAGAFRSYEQYF. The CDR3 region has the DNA TGTGCCAGTAGTATAGCCGGAGCGTTCCGTTCCTACGAGCAGTACTTC.

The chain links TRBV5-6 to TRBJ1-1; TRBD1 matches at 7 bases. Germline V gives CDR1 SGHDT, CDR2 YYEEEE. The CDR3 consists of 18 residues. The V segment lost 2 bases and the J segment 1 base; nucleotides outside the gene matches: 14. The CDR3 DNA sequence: TGTGCCAGCAGCTTTTTATGGGACAGATTTAGGGAGAACACTGAAGCTTTCTTT. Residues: CASSFLWDRFRENTEAFF.

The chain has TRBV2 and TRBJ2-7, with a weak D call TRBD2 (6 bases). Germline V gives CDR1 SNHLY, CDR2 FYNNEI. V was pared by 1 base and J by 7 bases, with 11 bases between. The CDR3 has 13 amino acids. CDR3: CASSEVAGPEQYF. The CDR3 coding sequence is TGTGCCAGCAGTGAAGTGGCGGGGCCTGAGCAGTACTTC.

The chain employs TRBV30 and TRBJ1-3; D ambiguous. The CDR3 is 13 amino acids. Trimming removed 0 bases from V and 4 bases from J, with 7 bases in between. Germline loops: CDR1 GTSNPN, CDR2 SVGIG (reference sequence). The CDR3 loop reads CAWSVYPGNTIYF. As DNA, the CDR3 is TGTGCCTGGAGTGTATATCCCGGAAACACCATATATTTT. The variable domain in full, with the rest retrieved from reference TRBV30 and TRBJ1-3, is SQTIHQWPATLVQPVGSPLSLECTVEGTSNPNLYWYRQAAGRGLQLLFYSVGIGQISSEVPQNLSASRPQDRQFILSSKKLLLSDSGFYLCAWSVYPGNTIYFGEGSWLTVV.

The CDR3 DNA is TGTGCCAGCAGCCCCCTTCGTATTAGCGGGACAGATACGCAGTATTTT. Residues: CASSPLRISGTDTQYF. V usage is TRBV7-2 and J usage is TRBJ2-3; 7 bases align to TRBD2. V was pared by 5 bases and J by 3 bases, with 11 bases of the junction left unmatched. There are 16 residues in the CDR3. Germline-derived CDR1 and CDR2 are SGHTA and FQGNSA.

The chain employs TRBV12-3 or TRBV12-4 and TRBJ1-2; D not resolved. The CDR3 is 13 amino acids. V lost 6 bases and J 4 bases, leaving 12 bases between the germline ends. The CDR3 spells CASRPGDVYGYTF. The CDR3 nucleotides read TGTGCCAGCAGACCCGGTGATGTCTATGGCTACACCTTC.

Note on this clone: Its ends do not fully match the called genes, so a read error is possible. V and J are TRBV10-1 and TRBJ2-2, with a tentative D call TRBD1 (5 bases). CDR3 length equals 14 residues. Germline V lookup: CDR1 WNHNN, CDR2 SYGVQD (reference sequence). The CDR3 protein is CASRESRVTGELFF. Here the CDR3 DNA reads TGCGCCAGCAGGGAGTCCAGGGTCACCGGGGAGCTGTTTTTT.

The CDR3 protein is CASSDTSGGQYF. CDR3 coding DNA: TGCGCCAGCAGTGATACTAGCGGGGGGCAGTACTTC. The rearrangement uses TRBV10-1 and TRBJ2-4; 12 bases agree with TRBD2. CDR3 length: 12 amino acids. J gave up 13 bases and V 3 bases, and 1 base lay outside the gene matches. Germline assignment: CDR1 WNHNN and CDR2 SYGVQD (reference sequence).

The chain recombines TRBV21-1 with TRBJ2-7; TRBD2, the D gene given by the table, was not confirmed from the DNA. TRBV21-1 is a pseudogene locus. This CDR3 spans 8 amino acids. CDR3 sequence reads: CDGREQYF. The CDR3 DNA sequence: TGTGATGGGAGGGAGCAGTACTTC.